Listed below are T cell receptor beta chains from one sample, sequenced in a study of persistence of HIV-infected CD4 T cells. TCRdb keeps only in-frame clones here, not all; method: immunoSEQ multiplex PCR. Of 15,000 to 20,000 clones listed, roughly two thirds were seen once; the top ten hold roughly 8.8%. No cognate antigen is known for these TCRs. The specimen comprised CD4+ T cells sorted from PBMCs after approximately 19-hour stimulation, sampled from a patient who received antiretroviral therapy. The receptors come from an adult woman with HIV who was CMV-seropositive. Both conserved end residues are part of each CDR3. D genes are given only for firm matches. A clone size is listed for some rows: how often the clone was seen (once, few, many), or a class if it is expanded.

d_gene,j_gene,abundance,v_gene,CDR3nt,CDR3aa
TRBD1,TRBJ1-4,-,TRBV7-9,TGTGCCAGCAGCTTAGTCACTCTACAGGGGGAAACTAATGAAAAACTGTTTTTT,CASSLVTLQGETNEKLFF
TRBD2,TRBJ2-3,-,TRBV6-4,TGTGCCAGCAGCGCCACTAGCGGGGGCCCCACAGATACGCAGTATTTT,CASSATSGGPTDTQYF
-,TRBJ2-1,-,TRBV18,TGTGCCAGCTCAGCAGAGACAGGCCTCCAGCAGTTCTTC,CASSAETGLQQFF
-,TRBJ1-2,-,TRBV12-3/TRBV12-4,TGTGCCAGCAGTCTGGCAGGCTATGGCTACACCTTC,CASSLAGYGYTF
-,TRBJ1-2,-,TRBV7-8,TGTGCCAGCAGCTTACAGGGGAACGATGGCTACACCTTC,CASSLQGNDGYTF
-,TRBJ1-2,-,TRBV6-5,TGTGCCAGCAGTTTCGTGGGTGGAGGCTACACCTTC,CASSFVGGGYTF
TRBD2,TRBJ2-7,medium-sized,TRBV9,TGTGCCAGCAGCCTCGGACTAGGGGACTACGAGCAGTACTTC,CASSLGLGDYEQYF
-,TRBJ2-6,-,TRBV7-8,TGTGCCAGCAGCTTATCCCCTGGGGCCAACGTCCTGACTTTC,CASSLSPGANVLTF
-,TRBJ1-2,-,TRBV7-2,TGTGCCAGCAGCTTAGGGCAGGCCCCTAGGGGCTACACCTTC,CASSLGQAPRGYTF
-,TRBJ2-3,-,TRBV14,TGTGCCAGCAGCCAAGACCAGGGATTTAACACAGATACGCAGTATTTT,CASSQDQGFNTDTQYF
TRBD1,TRBJ1-1,-,TRBV7-3,TGTGCCAGCAGCTCGGGTGCAGGGGGAACTGAAGCTTTCTTT,CASSSGAGGTEAFF
TRBD2,TRBJ2-7,medium-sized,TRBV7-2,TGTGCCAGCAGCTTACATGGGGCGGGGGACGAGCAGTACTTC,CASSLHGAGDEQYF
TRBD1,TRBJ1-2,-,TRBV9,TGTGCCAGCAGCGTTTGGGACAGAGCGAACTATGGCTACACCTTC,CASSVWDRANYGYTF
-,TRBJ1-1,-,TRBV6-2/TRBV6-3,TGTGCCAGCAGTGCCTCTCGTTGGATGACTGAAGCTTTCTTT,CASSASRWMTEAFF
-,TRBJ1-2,-,TRBV28,TGTGCCAGCCTCGTGATGGGCGGCAACTATGGCTACACCTTC,CASLVMGGNYGYTF
TRBD2,TRBJ2-1,-,TRBV7-2,TGTGCCAGCAGCCCGGGTAGCGGGGGTTACAATGAGCAGTTCTTC,CASSPGSGGYNEQFF
TRBD1,TRBJ1-1,-,TRBV5-4,TGTGCCAGCAGCGGAGGGCGGATGGGGACAGGGGGGCTGAACACTGAAGCTTTCTTT,CASSGGRMGTGGLNTEAFF
-,TRBJ1-1,few,TRBV6-5,TGTGCCAGCAATCTCATGGCGGGGAGCGGCACTGAAGCTTTCTTT,CASNLMAGSGTEAFF
TRBD1,TRBJ1-2,once,TRBV2,TGTGCCAGCAGTGATGACAGGGCTGACTATGGCTACACCTTC,CASSDDRADYGYTF
TRBD2,TRBJ2-1,-,TRBV5-1,TGCGCCAGCAGCGCCATATTAGCGGGGGGGCCAGTTGAGCAGTTCTTC,CASSAILAGGPVEQFF